This entry is about one T cell receptor beta chain. Germline V lookup: CDR1 SNHLY, CDR2 FYNNEI. This CDR3 has 16 amino acids. Trimming cost V 0 bases and J 7 bases, with 16 bases left between them. Sequenced by immunoSEQ multiplex PCR; TCRdb stores in-frame clones only, minus some. The sample has more than 55,000 clones; about 90% are singletons. This sample stems from a study of technical replicates of blood from several donors. Sequencing was performed on T cells isolated from PBMCs. This sequence joins TRBV2 and TRBJ2-1; TRBD1 might be the D (6 bases). The sequence came from a human donor in good health. The CDR3 loop reads CASSEALHEQGNEQFF. The CDR3 DNA reads TGTGCCAGCAGTGAAGCGCTTCACGAGCAGGGGAATGAGCAGTTCTTC.